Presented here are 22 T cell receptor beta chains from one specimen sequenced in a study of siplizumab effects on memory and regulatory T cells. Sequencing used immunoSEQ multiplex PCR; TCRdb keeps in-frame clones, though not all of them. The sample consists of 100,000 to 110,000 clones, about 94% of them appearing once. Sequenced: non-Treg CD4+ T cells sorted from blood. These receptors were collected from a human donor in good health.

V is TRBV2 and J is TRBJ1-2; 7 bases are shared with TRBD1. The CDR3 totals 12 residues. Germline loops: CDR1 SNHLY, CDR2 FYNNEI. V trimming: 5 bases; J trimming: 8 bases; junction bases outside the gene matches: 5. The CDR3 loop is CASSTTGPGYTF. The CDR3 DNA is TGTGCCAGCAGTACGACAGGGCCCGGCTACACCTTC.

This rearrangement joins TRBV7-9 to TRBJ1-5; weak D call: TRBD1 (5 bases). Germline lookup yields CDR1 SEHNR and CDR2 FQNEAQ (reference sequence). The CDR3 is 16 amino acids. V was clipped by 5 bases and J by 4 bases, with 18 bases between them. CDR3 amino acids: CASSRGQGIANQPQHF. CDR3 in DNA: TGTGCCAGCAGCCGCGGGCAGGGTATTGCAAATCAGCCCCAGCATTTT.

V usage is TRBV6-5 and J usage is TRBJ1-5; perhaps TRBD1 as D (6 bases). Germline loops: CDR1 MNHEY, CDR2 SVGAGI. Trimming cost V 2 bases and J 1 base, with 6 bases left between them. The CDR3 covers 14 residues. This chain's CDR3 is CASSYGQSNQPQHF. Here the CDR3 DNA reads TGTGCCAGCAGTTACGGACAGAGCAATCAGCCCCAGCATTTT.

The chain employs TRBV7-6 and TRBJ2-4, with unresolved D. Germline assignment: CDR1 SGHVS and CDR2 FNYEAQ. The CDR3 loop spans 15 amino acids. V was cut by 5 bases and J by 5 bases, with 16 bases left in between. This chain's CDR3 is CASSQTWGGENIQYF. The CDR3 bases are TGTGCCAGCAGCCAAACATGGGGTGGGGAAAACATTCAGTACTTC. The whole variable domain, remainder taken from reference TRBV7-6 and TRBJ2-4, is GAGVSQSPRYKVTKRGQDVALRCDPISGHVSLYWYRQALGQGPEFLTYFNYEAQQDKSGLPNDRFSAERPEGSISTLTIQRTEQRDSAMYRCASSQTWGGENIQYFGAGTRLSVL.

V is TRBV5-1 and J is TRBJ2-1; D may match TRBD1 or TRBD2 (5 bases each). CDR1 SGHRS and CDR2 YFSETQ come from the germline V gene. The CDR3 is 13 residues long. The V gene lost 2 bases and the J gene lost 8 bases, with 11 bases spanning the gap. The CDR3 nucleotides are TGCGCCAGCAGCTTATCGGGGCTCTATGAGCAGTTCTTC. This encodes CASSLSGLYEQFF.

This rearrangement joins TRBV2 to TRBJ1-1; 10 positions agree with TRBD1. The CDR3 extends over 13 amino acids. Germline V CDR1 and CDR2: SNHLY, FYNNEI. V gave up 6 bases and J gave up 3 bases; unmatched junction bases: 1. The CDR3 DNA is TGTGCCAGCAGGGGGACAGGGGACACTGAAGCTTTCTTT. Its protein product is CASRGTGDTEAFF. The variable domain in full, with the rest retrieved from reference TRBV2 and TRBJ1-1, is EPEVTQTPSHQVTQMGQEVILRCVPISNHLYFYWYRQILGQKVEFLVSFYNNEISEKSEIFDDQFSVERPDGSNFTLKIRSTKLEDSAMYFCASRGTGDTEAFFGQGTRLTVV.

For the CDR3, the DNA is TGTGCCAGCAAGGTGGGGCGTGGGGATGAGCAGTTCTTC. This sequence encodes CASKVGRGDEQFF. V and J are TRBV6-1 and TRBJ2-1, with a weak D call TRBD1 (5 bases). V lost 7 bases to trimming and J lost 8 bases, with 15 bases between them. Germline V gives CDR1 MNHNS, CDR2 SASEGT. The CDR3 spans 13 residues.

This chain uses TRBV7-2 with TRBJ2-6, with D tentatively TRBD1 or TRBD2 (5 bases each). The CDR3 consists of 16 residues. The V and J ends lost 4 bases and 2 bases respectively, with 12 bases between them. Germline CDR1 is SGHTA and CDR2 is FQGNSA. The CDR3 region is CASSSHLGAGANVLTF. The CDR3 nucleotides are TGTGCCAGCAGCTCACATCTGGGGGCTGGGGCCAACGTCCTGACTTTC.

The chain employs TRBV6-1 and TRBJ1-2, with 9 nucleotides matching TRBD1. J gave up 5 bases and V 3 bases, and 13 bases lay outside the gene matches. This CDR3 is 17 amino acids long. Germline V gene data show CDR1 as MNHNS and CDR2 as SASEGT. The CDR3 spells CASSDNFGSGQGYGYTF. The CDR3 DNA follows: TGTGCCAGCAGTGATAATTTTGGGTCGGGACAGGGATATGGCTACACCTTC.

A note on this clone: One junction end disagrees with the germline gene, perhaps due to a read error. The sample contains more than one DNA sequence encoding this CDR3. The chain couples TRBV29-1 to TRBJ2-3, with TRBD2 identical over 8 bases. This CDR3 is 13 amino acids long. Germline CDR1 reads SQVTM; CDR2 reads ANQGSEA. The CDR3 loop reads CSVRTSGADTQYF. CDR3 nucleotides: TGTAGCGTCCGCACTAGCGGAGCCGATACGCAGTATTTT.

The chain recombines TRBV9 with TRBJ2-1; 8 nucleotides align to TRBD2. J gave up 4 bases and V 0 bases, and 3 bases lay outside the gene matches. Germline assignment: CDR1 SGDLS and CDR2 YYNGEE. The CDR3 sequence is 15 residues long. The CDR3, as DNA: TGTGCCAGCAGCGTAGATAGCGGGAAATACAATGAGCAGTTCTTC. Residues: CASSVDSGKYNEQFF.

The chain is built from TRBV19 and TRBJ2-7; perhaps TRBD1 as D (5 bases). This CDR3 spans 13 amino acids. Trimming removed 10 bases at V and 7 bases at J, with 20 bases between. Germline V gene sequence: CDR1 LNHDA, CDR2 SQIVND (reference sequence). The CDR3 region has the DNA TGTGCCACGAGCACACAAGCAAAGGGGGAGCAGTACTTC. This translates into CATSTQAKGEQYF.

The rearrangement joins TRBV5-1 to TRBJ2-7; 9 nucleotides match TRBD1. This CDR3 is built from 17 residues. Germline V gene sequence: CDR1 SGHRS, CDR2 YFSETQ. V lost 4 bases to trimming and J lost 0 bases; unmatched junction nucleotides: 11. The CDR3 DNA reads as TGCGCCAGCAGCCAAACTTCGGGGGACAGGGACTCCTACGAGCAGTACTTC. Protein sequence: CASSQTSGDRDSYEQYF.

In nucleotides, the CDR3 is TGTGCCAGCAGTGAAGTAGGAACAGATACGCAGTATTTT. Translated: CASSEVGTDTQYF. The J gene is TRBJ2-3, the V gene TRBV6-1; D is ambiguous. Germline V gives CDR1 MNHNS, CDR2 SASEGT. The V end was cut by 1 base, the J end by 3 bases, with 5 bases between. This CDR3 is 13 amino acids long.

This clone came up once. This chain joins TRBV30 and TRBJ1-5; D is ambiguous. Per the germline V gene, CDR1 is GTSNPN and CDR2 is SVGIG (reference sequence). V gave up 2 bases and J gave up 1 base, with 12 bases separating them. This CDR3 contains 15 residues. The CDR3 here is CAWSQEGLSNQPQHF. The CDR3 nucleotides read TGTGCCTGGAGTCAAGAAGGGTTAAGCAATCAGCCCCAGCATTTT.

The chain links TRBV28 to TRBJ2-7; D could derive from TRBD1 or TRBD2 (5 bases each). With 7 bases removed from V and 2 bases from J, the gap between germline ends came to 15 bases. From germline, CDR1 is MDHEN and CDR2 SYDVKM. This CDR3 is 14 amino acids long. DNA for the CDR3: TGTGCCAGCAATCCAATGGGGGACCCCTACGAGCAGTACTTC. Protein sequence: CASNPMGDPYEQYF.

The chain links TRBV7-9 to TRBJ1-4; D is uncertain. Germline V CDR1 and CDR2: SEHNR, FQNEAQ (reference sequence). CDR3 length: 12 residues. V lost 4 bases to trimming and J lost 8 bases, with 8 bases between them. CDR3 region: CASSSRVEKLFF. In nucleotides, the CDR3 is TGTGCCAGCAGCTCCCGGGTCGAAAAACTGTTTTTT.

CDR3: CASSDRAGGVRETQYF. In DNA, the CDR3 is TGTGCCAGCAGTGATAGGGCGGGAGGGGTTCGTGAGACCCAGTACTTC. The gene calls are TRBV6-1 and TRBJ2-5, with 9 bases fitting TRBD2. CDR3 length equals 16 residues. Germline CDR1 is MNHNS and CDR2 is SASEGT. The V segment lost 3 bases and the J segment 5 bases; nucleotides outside the gene matches: 10.

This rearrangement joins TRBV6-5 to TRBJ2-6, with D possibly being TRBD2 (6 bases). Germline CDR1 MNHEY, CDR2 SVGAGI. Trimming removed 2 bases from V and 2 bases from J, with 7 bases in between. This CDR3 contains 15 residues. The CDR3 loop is CASSYGGTGANVLTF. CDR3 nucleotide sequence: TGTGCCAGCAGTTACGGAGGGACTGGGGCCAACGTCCTGACTTTC.

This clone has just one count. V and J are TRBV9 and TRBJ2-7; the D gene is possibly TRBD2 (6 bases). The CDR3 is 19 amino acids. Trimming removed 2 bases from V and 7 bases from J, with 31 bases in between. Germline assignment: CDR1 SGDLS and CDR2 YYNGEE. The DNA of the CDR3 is TGTGCCAGCAGCGTCGGCCCCGGGACTTTCGGCATTGGATCTCTGGAGCAGTACTTC. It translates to CASSVGPGTFGIGSLEQYF.

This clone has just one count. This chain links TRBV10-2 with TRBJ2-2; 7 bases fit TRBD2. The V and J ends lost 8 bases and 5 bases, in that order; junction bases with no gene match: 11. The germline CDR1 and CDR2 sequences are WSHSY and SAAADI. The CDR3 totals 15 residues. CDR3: CASSSPGAGTGELFF. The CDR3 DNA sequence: TGCGCCAGCTCCTCTCCGGGAGCGGGAACCGGGGAGCTGTTTTTT.

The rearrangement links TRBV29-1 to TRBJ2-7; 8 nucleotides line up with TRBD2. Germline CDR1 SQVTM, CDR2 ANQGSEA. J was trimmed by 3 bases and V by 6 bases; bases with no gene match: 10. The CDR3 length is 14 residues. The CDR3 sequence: CSVARSGSLYEQYF. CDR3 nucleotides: TGCAGCGTCGCCCGGAGCGGGAGTCTCTACGAGCAGTACTTC.